What follows are 9 T cell receptor beta chains derived from one specimen sequenced in a study of OX40 agonist ivuxolimab in advanced cancers. Sequencing was performed with immunoSEQ multiplex PCR; in TCRdb, only in-frame clones are kept and a portion is missing. In the table there are tens of thousands of clones, 70% to 90% of which are singletons. The input for sequencing was CD4+ or CD8+ T cells sorted from blood, taken in a trial of the OX40 agonist ivuxolimab. These receptor sequences come from an adult with an advanced solid tumor such as melanoma, head and neck, liver or kidney cancer.

The V call is TRBV7-9, the J call TRBJ2-5; D gene ambiguous. The CDR3 is made up of 16 amino acids. Germline V lookup: CDR1 SEHNR, CDR2 FQNEAQ (reference sequence). The V end lost 5 bases, the J end lost 0 bases, and 16 bases lay between the germline ends. The CDR3 sequence: CASSKYTGGHQETQYF. The DNA of the CDR3 is TGTGCCAGCAGCAAATACACCGGTGGGCACCAAGAGACCCAGTACTTC.

The V and J genes are TRBV28 and TRBJ2-7, with 11 positions matching TRBD1. Germline-derived CDR1 and CDR2 are MDHEN and SYDVKM. The junction had 11 bases not matched to a gene; V was cut back by 7 bases and J by 6 bases. The CDR3 covers 15 residues. This CDR3 is CASNQLPGQGVEQYF. The CDR3 coding sequence is TGTGCCAGCAACCAATTGCCGGGACAGGGGGTCGAGCAGTACTTC.

J is TRBJ2-3 and V is TRBV9; tentative D call: TRBD2 (6 bases). The CDR3 spans 16 residues. CDR1 SGDLS and CDR2 YYNGEE come from the germline V gene. Trimming stripped 2 bases from V and 4 bases from J, with 17 bases between. CDR3 sequence reads: CASSVRLVSHPDTQYF. The CDR3 DNA is TGTGCCAGCAGCGTTCGACTAGTTTCACATCCAGATACGCAGTATTTT. The entire variable domain, with the rest obtained from reference TRBV9 and TRBJ2-3, is as follows: DSGVTQTPKHLITATGQRVTLRCSPRSGDLSVYWYQQSLDQGLQFLIQYYNGEERAKGNILERFSAQQFPDLHSELNLSSLELGDSALYFCASSVRLVSHPDTQYFGPGTRLTVL.

The chain couples TRBV5-1 to TRBJ1-5; possibly TRBD1 for D (5 bases). CDR1 is SGHRS and CDR2 is YFSETQ in the germline V gene. V was pared by 1 base and J by 7 bases, with 12 bases between. The CDR3 sequence is 14 residues long. This chain's CDR3 is CASSLSGPGQPQHF. DNA of the CDR3: TGCGCCAGCAGCTTGTCAGGGCCGGGCCAGCCCCAGCATTTT. Based on the CDR3 plus reference TRBV5-1 and TRBJ1-5, the full variable domain is KAGVTQTPRYLIKTRGQQVTLSCSPISGHRSVSWYQQTPGQGLQFLFEYFSETQRNKGNFPGRFSGRQFSNSRSEMNVSTLELGDSALYLCASSLSGPGQPQHFGDGTRLSIL.

The V gene is TRBV19, the J gene TRBJ1-2; no reliable D call. CDR1 is LNHDA and CDR2 is SQIVND in the germline V gene (reference sequence). The V and J ends lost 7 bases and 0 bases respectively, with 12 bases between them. CDR3 length equals 14 residues. The CDR3 DNA follows: TGTGCCAGTACAACAATAGGGCCTAACTATGGCTACACCTTC. As protein: CASTTIGPNYGYTF.

The chain has TRBV10-1 and TRBJ2-2; D gene uncertain. Deletions cut 4 bases from V and 3 bases from J, with 9 bases between. The CDR3 has 14 residues. Germline CDR1 WNHNN, CDR2 SYGVQD (reference sequence). The CDR3 nucleotides read TGCGCCAGCAGTGTGACCCGGGACACCGGGGAGCTGTTTTTT. Its translation is CASSVTRDTGELFF.

This chain uses TRBV10-3 with TRBJ1-1; tentatively, D is TRBD1 (5 bases). Per the germline V gene, CDR1 is ENHRY and CDR2 is SYGVKD. Trimming removed 0 bases at V and 4 bases at J, with 9 bases between. The CDR3 has 14 amino acids. This chain's CDR3 is CAISESGGGTEAFF. The CDR3 DNA follows: TGTGCCATCAGTGAGTCGGGCGGGGGCACTGAAGCTTTCTTT.

The V gene is TRBV6-1, the J gene TRBJ1-5; 7 bases line up with TRBD1. The CDR3 has 16 amino acids. Germline CDR1 is MNHNS and CDR2 is SASEGT. V trimming: 2 bases; J trimming: 0 bases; junction bases outside the gene matches: 4. CDR3 amino acids: CASSETPGGSNQPQHF. In nucleotides, the CDR3 is TGTGCCAGCAGTGAAACGCCAGGGGGTAGCAATCAGCCCCAGCATTTT.

The V call is TRBV4-1, the J call TRBJ1-6, with unresolved D. The CDR3 sequence is 17 residues long. Between the trimmed V and J ends, which lost 1 base and 9 bases, there was a span of 19 bases. Germline V lookup: CDR1 MGHRA, CDR2 YSYEKL. The CDR3 loop is CASSQATVGSSSSPLHF. The DNA for the CDR3 is TGCGCCAGCAGCCAAGCAACAGTGGGATCGAGTAGTTCACCCCTCCACTTT.